This passage covers 20 T cell receptor beta chains from one sample sequenced in a study of shared clonotypes between healthy human individuals. Clones were read by immunoSEQ multiplex PCR, and TCRdb kept only the in-frame ones, dropping some. Of almost 750,000 clones in the sample, 72% were seen once. Sequencing was performed on memory CD4+ T cells sorted from blood. The sample's subset: CD45RA-negative fraction. The origin of the receptors is a woman under 40 in good health.

V usage is TRBV29-1 and J usage is TRBJ2-5; D remains ambiguous. Germline values: CDR1 SQVTM, CDR2 ANQGSEA. The CDR3 covers 11 residues. V lost 6 bases to trimming and J lost 2 bases, with 7 bases between them. The CDR3: CSVRRQETQYF. Here the CDR3 DNA reads TGCAGCGTCCGACGGCAAGAGACCCAGTACTTC.

The V gene is TRBV7-9, the J gene TRBJ2-5; 14 bases line up with TRBD2. The J call may be incorrect, as the DNA end agrees better with TRBJ2-7. The CDR3 loop spans 18 amino acids. Germline loops: CDR1 SEHNR, CDR2 FQNEAQ (reference sequence). CDR3 loop: CASSPSGTSGSRSYEQYF. CDR3 bases: TGTGCCAGCAGCCCGTCCGGGACTAGCGGGAGTAGGTCCTACGAGCAGTACTTC.

The chain has TRBV4-1 and TRBJ2-5, with TRBD2 identical over 10 bases. This CDR3 has 19 residues. CDR1 MGHRA and CDR2 YSYEKL come from the germline V gene. Germline trimming cut 4 bases from V and 4 bases from J; bases unmatched to any gene: 18. CDR3 amino acids: CASSPEGPGLALLGETQYF. The CDR3 region has the DNA TGCGCCAGCAGCCCCGAAGGGCCGGGACTAGCGCTTTTGGGAGAGACCCAGTACTTC.

The V gene is TRBV9, the J gene TRBJ1-1, with D possibly TRBD1 on 5 matching bases. Per the germline V gene, CDR1 is SGDLS and CDR2 is YYNGEE. With 5 bases removed from V and 3 bases from J, the gap between germline ends came to 11 bases. This CDR3 is 13 amino acids long. The CDR3 sequence is CASSLWGDTEAFF. In nucleotides, the CDR3 is TGTGCCAGCAGTCTGTGGGGGGACACTGAAGCTTTCTTT.

The rearrangement joins TRBV27 to TRBJ2-7, with 10 bases that match TRBD1. CDR1 MNHEY and CDR2 SMNVEV come from the germline V gene (reference sequence). Germline trimming cut 6 bases from V and 6 bases from J; bases unmatched to any gene: 8. The CDR3 is 14 residues long. The CDR3 nucleotides read TGTGCCAGCAGGACATCCGGGACAGGGGTCGAGCAGTACTTC. Amino acids: CASRTSGTGVEQYF.

This chain links TRBV7-8 with TRBJ2-7; possible D gene TRBD1, 6 bases. The germline CDR1 and CDR2 sequences are SGHVS and FQNEAQ. Deletions cut 5 bases from V and 0 bases from J, with 11 bases between. The CDR3 sequence is 14 residues long. The DNA for the CDR3 is TGTGCCAGCAGCCAGGGGACAAGCTCCTACGAGCAGTACTTC. This sequence encodes CASSQGTSSYEQYF.

This clone was seen once. The J gene is TRBJ2-5, the V gene TRBV6-5, with D perhaps matching TRBD1 or TRBD2 (5 bases each). Germline CDR1 is MNHEY and CDR2 is SVGAGI. The CDR3 contains 13 residues. Trimming shortened V by 4 bases and J by 5 bases, and 11 bases separated the two germline ends. CDR3: CASSLRAGETQYF. The CDR3 DNA is TGTGCCAGCAGTTTGCGGGCAGGGGAGACCCAGTACTTC.

The chain uses TRBV29-1 and TRBJ1-3; D is undetermined. This CDR3 has 13 amino acids. Germline values: CDR1 SQVTM, CDR2 ANQGSEA. V was shortened by 3 bases and J by 0 bases, with 6 bases between the two germline ends. CDR3 DNA sequence: TGCAGCGTTGAGGCTCTCTCTGGAAACACCATATATTTT. Its protein is CSVEALSGNTIYF.

This clone was observed a handful of times. The chain carries TRBV5-1 and TRBJ1-1, with TRBD1 as a possible D gene (5 bases). Between the trimmed V and J ends, which lost 0 bases and 2 bases, there was a span of 14 bases. Germline V lookup: CDR1 SGHRS, CDR2 YFSETQ. The length of the CDR3 is 16 residues. CDR3 sequence (DNA): TGCGCCAGCAGCTTGGATGCTAGGGGAAGAAACACTGAAGCTTTCTTT. This sequence encodes CASSLDARGRNTEAFF.

This rearrangement joins TRBV29-1 to TRBJ2-5; D gene ambiguous. CDR1 is SQVTM, CDR2 ANQGSEA, per germline. V lost 2 bases and J 11 bases, leaving 15 bases between the germline ends. CDR3 size: 12 residues. The CDR3 region is CSVEKTDGEQYF. The CDR3 nucleotides are TGCAGCGTTGAAAAGACGGACGGTGAGCAGTACTTC.

This clone has ten or more counts. The chain combines TRBV11-3 with TRBJ2-5, with 9 positions matching TRBD2. Germline assignment: CDR1 SGHNT and CDR2 YENEEA. The CDR3 runs 16 residues. V shed 3 bases, J shed 1 base, and the junction held 6 bases outside the gene matches. This CDR3 reads CASSLGLAGTQETQYF. The DNA of the CDR3 is TGTGCCAGCAGCTTGGGGCTAGCGGGAACCCAAGAGACCCAGTACTTC.

This sequence joins TRBV12-5 and TRBJ2-7; 8 bases map to TRBD1. Germline values: CDR1 LGHNT, CDR2 FRNRAP. V shed 1 base and J 4 bases; nucleotides not matched to a gene: 9. This CDR3 is 16 amino acids long. The CDR3 sequence: CASGLATGQGSYEQYF. The DNA of the CDR3 is TGTGCTAGTGGTTTGGCAACCGGACAGGGTTCGTACGAGCAGTACTTC.

CDR3 in DNA: TGCGCCAGCAGCTTGATACCAACAGATACGCAGTATTTT. Translated: CASSLIPTDTQYF. The rearrangement links TRBV5-1 to TRBJ2-3, with D uncertain. Germline V CDR1 and CDR2: SGHRS, YFSETQ. Trimming removed 1 base at V and 3 bases at J, with 6 bases between. The CDR3 extends over 13 amino acids.

The J gene is TRBJ2-1, the V gene TRBV7-9; D possibly uses TRBD1 or TRBD2 (5 bases each). This CDR3 comprises 15 residues. Trimming removed 1 base at V and 6 bases at J, with 13 bases between. The germline V gene has CDR1 SEHNR and CDR2 FQNEAQ (reference sequence). The CDR3 protein is CASSLGGGAGNEQFF. The DNA of the CDR3 is TGTGCCAGCAGCTTAGGTGGGGGAGCTGGCAATGAGCAGTTCTTC.

With respect to this clone: Other nucleotide sequences from this sample produce the same CDR3. This rearrangement joins TRBV5-1 to TRBJ1-1; D gene ambiguous. Germline assignment: CDR1 SGHRS and CDR2 YFSETQ. CDR3 length equals 13 residues. Trimming cost V 2 bases and J 1 base, with 6 bases left between them. The CDR3 loop reads CASSLKQNTEAFF. The DNA of the CDR3 is TGCGCCAGCAGCTTAAAACAGAACACTGAAGCTTTCTTT.

The V call is TRBV19, the J call TRBJ2-5; the D is unclear. The assigned J gene may be wrong: the sequence end matches TRBJ2-7 better. This CDR3 spans 13 amino acids. Germline CDR1 reads LNHDA; CDR2 reads SQIVND (reference sequence). CDR3 DNA sequence: TGTGCCAGTAGTATGAGTCACGGCTACGAGCAGTACTTC. Translation gives CASSMSHGYEQYF.

The genes are TRBV29-1 and TRBJ2-7, with 9 bases matching TRBD1. The CDR3 spans 14 residues. V gave up 7 bases and J gave up 3 bases; unmatched junction bases: 10. In germline, CDR1 is SQVTM, CDR2 ANQGSEA. The CDR3 region is CSGSRGTGRYEQYF. The CDR3 nucleotides are TGCAGCGGAAGTCGTGGGACAGGGCGCTACGAGCAGTACTTC.

Worth noting for this clone: In the same sample, other DNA sequences code for this CDR3. The chain combines TRBV5-1 with TRBJ2-1; no definite D call. The CDR3 is made up of 15 amino acids. Germline V gives CDR1 SGHRS, CDR2 YFSETQ. V was shortened by 4 bases and J by 3 bases, with 14 bases between the two germline ends. The DNA of the CDR3 is TGCGCCAGCAGCCGTGACTCGTCGCTCTACAATGAGCAGTTCTTC. Its translation: CASSRDSSLYNEQFF. Using reference TRBV5-1 and TRBJ2-1 for the parts outside the CDR3, the full variable domain is KAGVTQTPRYLIKTRGQQVTLSCSPISGHRSVSWYQQTPGQGLQFLFEYFSETQRNKGNFPGRFSGRQFSNSRSEMNVSTLELGDSALYLCASSRDSSLYNEQFFGPGTRLTVL.

This clone was detected only once. This chain connects TRBV5-1 to TRBJ2-2; unclear D gene. V dropped 0 bases and J dropped 3 bases, with 12 bases sitting between them. CDR1 is SGHRS and CDR2 is YFSETQ in the germline V gene. The CDR3 totals 16 residues. The CDR3 reads CASSLAPGSYTGELFF. As DNA, the CDR3 is TGCGCCAGCAGCTTGGCCCCAGGCTCCTACACCGGGGAGCTGTTTTTT.

This chain joins TRBV6-1 and TRBJ1-4, with 8 bases matching TRBD1. Trimming removed 5 bases from V and 3 bases from J; junction bases left unmatched: 2. CDR1 is MNHNS and CDR2 is SASEGT in the germline V gene. CDR3 length equals 14 residues. This CDR3 reads CASSWTGPNEKLFF. The CDR3, as DNA: TGTGCCAGCAGTTGGACAGGGCCTAATGAAAAACTGTTTTTT.